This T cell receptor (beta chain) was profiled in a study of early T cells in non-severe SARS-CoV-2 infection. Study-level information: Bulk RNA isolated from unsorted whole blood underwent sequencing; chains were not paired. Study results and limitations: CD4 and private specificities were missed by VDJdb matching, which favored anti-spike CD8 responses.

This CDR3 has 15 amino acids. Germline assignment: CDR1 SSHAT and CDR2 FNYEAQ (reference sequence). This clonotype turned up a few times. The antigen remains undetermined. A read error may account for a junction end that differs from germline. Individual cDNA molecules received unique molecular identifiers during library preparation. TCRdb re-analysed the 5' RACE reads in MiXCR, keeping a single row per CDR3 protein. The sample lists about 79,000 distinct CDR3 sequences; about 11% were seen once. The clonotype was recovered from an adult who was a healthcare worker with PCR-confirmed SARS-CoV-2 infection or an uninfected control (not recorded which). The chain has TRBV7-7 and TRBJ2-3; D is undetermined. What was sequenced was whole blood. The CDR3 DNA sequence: TGTGCTAGCAGCCCGACGACTGGGCCCACAGATACGCAGTATTTT. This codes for CASSPTTGPTDTQYF.